The T cell receptor beta chain described here comes from a study of shared clonotypes between healthy human individuals. Study-wide results and caveats: Clonotype sharing across donors was expected to vary with sequencing depth. Only blood was sampled, and tissue TCR repertoires likely differ from blood ones.

CDR1 is SGHRS and CDR2 is YFSETQ in the germline V gene. The CDR3 spans 15 residues. V lost 3 bases and J 0 bases, leaving 12 bases between the germline ends. Details on this clone: Antigen specificity is unknown.

The material for each subset, its genomic DNA, was split evenly across several immunoSEQ plates. Original methodology: Without quality scores, immunoSEQ junctional reads could not be filtered like full-length reads. Assay: immunoSEQ multiplex PCR; the TCRdb copy retains only in-frame clones and omits some. V and J calls and clone size come straight from that table; D and trimming were deduced from the DNA. The repertoire has 500,000 to 650,000 clones, around 78% of them found once; the top ten carry 9.5% to 15%. This chain links TRBV5-1 with TRBJ1-1, with a weak D call TRBD1 (5 bases). This clonotype was sampled from a middle-aged woman in good health. Some clones in this sample may be carry-over from other donors' samples. Sequencing was carried out using PBMCs. The CDR3 loop is CASSSRVGVNTEAFF. The CDR3 coding sequence is TGCGCCAGCAGCTCCAGGGTAGGGGTGAACACTGAAGCTTTCTTT.